Below, 32 T cell receptor beta chains from the same sample are listed, as sequenced in a study of cytomegalovirus exposure and HLA in healthy donors. PCR involved 60 Vbeta and 13 Jbeta primers. Data came from immunoSEQ multiplex PCR; TCRdb stores just in-frame clones and leaves some out. The sample data list under 95,000 clones. Material for sequencing was PBMCs. The receptors shown here come from a female donor in good health and CMV-seropositive.

The V gene is TRBV5-1, the J gene TRBJ2-1; D is unclear. This CDR3 is 13 amino acids long. V gave up 4 bases and J gave up 4 bases, with 9 bases separating them. Germline V gives CDR1 SGHRS, CDR2 YFSETQ. The CDR3 region is CASSLGSYNEQFF. CDR3 in DNA: TGCGCCAGCAGCCTGGGTTCATACAATGAGCAGTTCTTC.

This chain joins TRBV5-4 and TRBJ2-2; 11 nucleotides line up with TRBD2. After removal of 3 bases from V and 6 bases from J, the junction contained 7 bases not matched to a gene. The V gene's germline CDR1 is SGHNT and CDR2 YYREEE (reference sequence). The CDR3 contains 16 residues. This CDR3 reads CASSWIAGGPAGELFF. In DNA, the CDR3 is TGTGCCAGCAGCTGGATAGCGGGGGGGCCTGCCGGGGAGCTGTTTTTT.

The chain combines TRBV5-1 with TRBJ2-1; maybe TRBD1 (6 bases). V dropped 5 bases and J dropped 5 bases, with 17 bases sitting between them. The CDR3 runs to 15 residues. Germline-derived CDR1 and CDR2 are SGHRS and YFSETQ. Here the CDR3 reads CASRPTGSDDNEQFF. In DNA, the CDR3 is TGCGCCAGCAGACCTACAGGGAGTGACGACAATGAGCAGTTCTTC.

The chain is built from TRBV28 and TRBJ2-2; TRBD1 matches at 7 bases. CDR1 is MDHEN and CDR2 is SYDVKM in the germline V gene. This CDR3 contains 16 residues. V shed 5 bases, J shed 0 bases, and the junction held 6 bases outside the gene matches. CDR3 bases: TGTGCCAGCAGTCAAAGGACAGGTGCGAACACCGGGGAGCTGTTTTTT. This codes for CASSQRTGANTGELFF.

The V and J genes are TRBV18 and TRBJ1-2; 8 bases align to TRBD1. The germline gives CDR1 KGHSH, CDR2 LQKENI. This CDR3 contains 14 residues. J lost 8 bases, V lost 2 bases, and 7 bases had no gene match. The CDR3 sequence: CASSPAGQGGGYTF. CDR3 nucleotides: TGTGCCAGCTCACCAGCCGGACAGGGTGGGGGCTACACCTTC. Full variable domain (outside the CDR3, taken from reference TRBV18 and TRBJ1-2): NAGVMQNPRHLVRRRGQEARLRCSPMKGHSHVYWYRQLPEEGLKFMVYLQKENIIDESGMPKERFSAEFPKEGPSILRIQQVVRGDSAAYFCASSPAGQGGGYTFGSGTRLTVV.

This sequence joins TRBV2 and TRBJ1-2; maybe TRBD1 (5 bases). Germline values: CDR1 SNHLY, CDR2 FYNNEI. The CDR3 extends over 13 amino acids. V was shortened by 5 bases and J by 4 bases, with 11 bases between the two germline ends. The CDR3: CASSSQGAYGYTF. As DNA, the CDR3 is TGTGCCAGCAGTTCTCAAGGGGCCTATGGCTACACCTTC.

The chain recombines TRBV7-2 with TRBJ2-7; the D gene is possibly TRBD2 (6 bases). The germline V gene encodes CDR1 SGHTA and CDR2 FQGNSA. The CDR3 is 14 residues long. V was pared by 2 bases and J by 7 bases, with 15 bases between. The CDR3 nucleotides read TGTGCCAGCAGCTTAACGGGAGAGGGGTGGGAGCAGTACTTC. Its protein product is CASSLTGEGWEQYF. The full variable domain, with the rest looked up from reference TRBV7-2 and TRBJ2-7, is GAGVSQSPSNKVTEKGKDVELRCDPISGHTALYWYRQSLGQGLEFLIYFQGNSAPDKSGLPSDRFSAERTGGSVSTLTIQRTQQEDSAVYLCASSLTGEGWEQYFGPGTRLTVT.

This sequence joins TRBV11-2 and TRBJ2-2, with D uncertain. CDR1 is SGHAT, CDR2 FQNNGV, per germline. Trimming removed 1 base from V and 2 bases from J, with 8 bases in between. The CDR3 extends over 15 amino acids. The CDR3 region has the DNA TGTGCCAGCAGCTTAGTTCAGATCAACACCGGGGAGCTGTTTTTT. Its translation: CASSLVQINTGELFF.

This sequence joins TRBV6-6 and TRBJ2-7; a weak D match, TRBD1 (6 bases). This CDR3 is built from 16 residues. Trimming stripped 5 bases from V and 5 bases from J, with 22 bases between. CDR1 and CDR2 from the germline V gene are MNHNY and SVGAGI (reference sequence). CDR3 in DNA: TGTGCCAGCAGTGGAGAACAGGGAGCGGTTCTAAACGAGCAGTACTTC. This translates into CASSGEQGAVLNEQYF.

V is TRBV11-2 and J is TRBJ1-1; a possible D gene is TRBD1 (6 bases). Germline CDR1 and CDR2: SGHAT and FQNNGV. The CDR3 is 14 amino acids. V lost 3 bases to trimming and J lost 1 base, with 9 bases between them. CDR3 sequence reads: CASSFVQGNTEAFF. The CDR3, as DNA: TGTGCCAGCAGCTTTGTACAGGGGAACACTGAAGCTTTCTTT. Looking up the rest from reference TRBV11-2 and TRBJ1-1 gives the full variable domain: EAGVAQSPRYKIIEKRQSVAFWCNPISGHATLYWYQQILGQGPKLLIQFQNNGVVDDSQLPKDRFSAERLKGVDSTLKIQPAKLEDSAVYLCASSFVQGNTEAFFGQGTRLTVV.

The gene calls are TRBV9 and TRBJ2-7, with D perhaps matching TRBD2 (5 bases). Germline CDR1 is SGDLS and CDR2 is YYNGEE. This CDR3 contains 13 residues. Trimming stripped 0 bases from V and 11 bases from J, with 15 bases between. The CDR3 loop reads CASSVGDSERKYF. As DNA, the CDR3 is TGTGCCAGCAGCGTAGGGGATAGCGAGAGAAAGTACTTC.

The gene calls are TRBV5-1 and TRBJ2-5; D possibly corresponds to TRBD2 (7 bases). Germline V gives CDR1 SGHRS, CDR2 YFSETQ. Trimming shortened V by 4 bases and J by 5 bases, and 21 bases separated the two germline ends. CDR3 length equals 16 residues. CDR3 in DNA: TGCGCCAGCAGCCCCCGGACTAGGGGGAGCGGGGAGACCCAGTACTTC. Its translation: CASSPRTRGSGETQYF.

The chain has TRBV5-1 and TRBJ2-5, with unresolved D. This CDR3 has 13 amino acids. V dropped 0 bases and J dropped 1 base, with 4 bases sitting between them. The germline V gene has CDR1 SGHRS and CDR2 YFSETQ. The CDR3 spells CASSLGSQETQYF. The CDR3 nucleotides are TGCGCCAGCAGCTTGGGCAGCCAAGAGACCCAGTACTTC.

The rearrangement uses TRBV12-5 and TRBJ2-3; 7 nucleotides align to TRBD1. Germline CDR1 reads LGHNT; CDR2 reads FRNRAP. CDR3 length equals 14 residues. With 6 bases clipped from V and 4 bases from J, the junction kept 7 bases outside the gene matches. CDR3 DNA: TGTGCTAGTGGCCCGACAGGGCTTCCAGATACGCAGTATTTT. It codes for CASGPTGLPDTQYF.

As to this clone: One end of the junction fails to match germline, which may point to a read error. The gene calls are TRBV6-1 and TRBJ1-5, with D perhaps TRBD1 (5 bases). From germline, CDR1 is MNHNS and CDR2 SASEGT. The CDR3 consists of 15 residues. The CDR3 loop reads CASREGKPGYQPQHF. DNA of the CDR3: TGTGCCAGCAGAGAAGGGAAACCAGGGTACCAGCCCCAGCATTTT.

This sequence joins TRBV28 and TRBJ1-1; 9 bases line up with TRBD1. There are 14 residues in the CDR3. J gave up 5 bases and V 6 bases, and 7 bases lay outside the gene matches. In germline, CDR1 is MDHEN, CDR2 SYDVKM. CDR3 residues: CASRVDRGRTEAFF. The DNA of the CDR3 is TGTGCCAGCAGGGTAGACAGGGGGAGGACTGAAGCTTTCTTT.

V usage is TRBV7-9 and J usage is TRBJ2-6; TRBD1 matches at 7 bases. CDR1 is SEHNR and CDR2 is FQNEAQ in the germline V gene (reference sequence). The ends lost 5 bases at V and 2 bases at J; junction bases unmatched: 9. The CDR3 contains 17 residues. The CDR3 sequence: CASSPRQGPTGANVLTF. In nucleotides, the CDR3 is TGTGCCAGCAGCCCCCGACAGGGACCAACTGGGGCCAACGTCCTGACTTTC.

V usage is TRBV6-5 and J usage is TRBJ1-6; 9 nucleotides line up with TRBD1. The V gene end was trimmed by 5 bases and the J gene end by 9 bases; junction bases not matched to a gene: 5. The CDR3 consists of 14 residues. From germline, CDR1 is MNHEY and CDR2 SVGAGI. The DNA of the CDR3 is TGTGCCAGCAGTGAGGACAGGGGAGCTTCACCCCTCCACTTT. Its protein product is CASSEDRGASPLHF.

The rearrangement joins TRBV25-1 to TRBJ2-2; D not certain. V was shortened by 2 bases and J by 2 bases, with 6 bases between the two germline ends. Germline CDR1 MGHDK, CDR2 SYGVNS. This CDR3 has 14 amino acids. The CDR3 region has the DNA TGTGCCAGCAGTGAAGGGCACAACACCGGGGAGCTGTTTTTT. Translating it yields CASSEGHNTGELFF.

This chain uses TRBV11-2 with TRBJ1-6; TRBD1 is a possible D gene (6 bases). This CDR3 is built from 16 residues. V lost 6 bases and J lost 4, with 16 bases in between. Germline V lookup: CDR1 SGHAT, CDR2 FQNNGV. The CDR3 loop reads CASRAGGRGYNSPLHF. CDR3 DNA: TGTGCCAGCAGAGCGGGTGGGAGGGGGTATAATTCACCCCTCCACTTT.

The J gene is TRBJ2-5, the V gene TRBV11-2; 7 bases map to TRBD1. The CDR3 spans 14 residues. Trimming took 5 bases from V and 0 from J; bases not matched to a gene: 3. Germline V gene sequence: CDR1 SGHAT, CDR2 FQNNGV. The CDR3 bases are TGTGCCAGCAGCCCGGGACAGCACCAAGAGACCCAGTACTTC. It encodes CASSPGQHQETQYF.

V and J are TRBV6-5 and TRBJ2-7, with D perhaps TRBD1 (7 bases). CDR1 is MNHEY and CDR2 is SVGAGI in the germline V gene. V was clipped by 0 bases and J by 4 bases, with 16 bases between them. This CDR3 region has 16 residues. CDR3 sequence: CASSYSGAGGGYEQYF. As DNA, the CDR3 is TGTGCCAGCAGTTACTCGGGGGCAGGGGGAGGATACGAGCAGTACTTC.

The J gene is TRBJ2-7, the V gene TRBV7-8, with 7 bases identical to TRBD1. Germline V gene sequence: CDR1 SGHVS, CDR2 FQNEAQ. Trimming cost V 5 bases and J 4 bases; bases outside gene matches: 8. This CDR3 contains 14 residues. CDR3 protein: CASSGRQGVYEQYF. In DNA, the CDR3 is TGTGCCAGCAGCGGACGACAGGGAGTTTACGAGCAGTACTTC.

This chain uses TRBV6-5 with TRBJ2-3; TRBD2 is a possible D gene (6 bases). Germline CDR1 reads MNHEY; CDR2 reads SVGAGI. The ends were cut back, 0 bases at V and 10 bases at J, with 14 bases in the middle. The CDR3 runs to 14 residues. The CDR3 DNA is TGTGCCAGCAGTTACTCGACCGGCGGGACTGCGCAGTATTTT. It specifies CASSYSTGGTAQYF.

Turning to this clone: An end of the junction does not agree with germline; a read error may underlie this. The CDR3 protein is CASGQGASLNF. CDR3 nucleotide sequence: TGCGCCAGCGGACAGGGGGCCTCCTTGAACTTC. V gene TRBV10-1 combines with J gene TRBJ2-7; the match to TRBD1 covers 11 bases. Germline V gene lookup returns CDR1 WNHNN and CDR2 SYGVQD (reference sequence). This CDR3 is built from 11 residues.

The chain joins TRBV7-9 to TRBJ2-3; 7 bases agree with TRBD2. This CDR3 has 14 amino acids. V was pared by 4 bases and J by 2 bases, with 3 bases of the junction left unmatched. In germline, CDR1 is SEHNR, CDR2 FQNEAQ (reference sequence). The CDR3 is CASSSGLLTDTQYF. DNA of the CDR3: TGTGCCAGCAGCTCGGGACTACTCACAGATACGCAGTATTTT.

The genes are TRBV5-1 and TRBJ2-7; 7 bases agree with TRBD2. The CDR3 is 15 amino acids. V lost 3 bases to trimming and J lost 3 bases; unmatched junction nucleotides: 9. Per germline, CDR1 SGHRS and CDR2 YFSETQ. The CDR3 DNA sequence: TGCGCCAGCAGCTCGTCCTGGGGGGGAGTCTACGAGCAGTACTTC. Amino acids: CASSSSWGGVYEQYF.

The genes are TRBV5-6 and TRBJ1-1; D gene unclear. Germline loops: CDR1 SGHDT, CDR2 YYEEEE. CDR3 length: 13 amino acids. Between the trimmed V and J ends, which lost 3 bases and 1 base, there was a span of 7 bases. The CDR3 nucleotides are TGTGCCAGCAGCTGGGCGCCGAACACTGAAGCTTTCTTT. This gives the protein CASSWAPNTEAFF.

The chain is built from TRBV7-2 and TRBJ2-1; TRBD2 matches 9 bases. V gave up 8 bases and J gave up 4 bases; unmatched junction bases: 6. The CDR3 totals 14 residues. The germline CDR1 and CDR2 sequences are SGHTA and FQGNSA. The CDR3 is CASGTSGPYNEQFF. In DNA form, the CDR3 reads TGTGCCAGCGGAACTAGCGGGCCATACAATGAGCAGTTCTTC.

The chain joins TRBV5-1 to TRBJ2-2; the D is unclear. CDR3 length equals 16 residues. The V and J ends lost 4 bases and 3 bases respectively, with 16 bases between them. The germline gives CDR1 SGHRS, CDR2 YFSETQ. The CDR3 sequence is CASSGSGLVDTGELFF. As DNA, the CDR3 is TGCGCCAGCAGCGGGTCCGGGTTGGTAGACACCGGGGAGCTGTTTTTT.

The V call is TRBV29-1, the J call TRBJ1-2, with D perhaps TRBD1 (5 bases). There are 19 residues in the CDR3. V dropped 0 bases and J dropped 0 bases, with 23 bases sitting between them. In germline, CDR1 is SQVTM, CDR2 ANQGSEA. The DNA of the CDR3 is TGCAGCGTTGAAGATCGGAAGCGTAGTGGGAGGACAACTAACTATGGCTACACCTTC. Residues: CSVEDRKRSGRTTNYGYTF.

The CDR3 spells CASNTPFGGLAGVLQSQYF. CDR3 nucleotide sequence: TGTGCCAGCAACACTCCTTTCGGGGGACTAGCGGGAGTGTTGCAGTCGCAGTATTTT. The chain is built from TRBV28 and TRBJ2-3; 14 bases align to TRBD2. The CDR3 is 19 amino acids. J lost 10 bases, V lost 7 bases, and 22 bases had no gene match. Germline V CDR1 and CDR2: MDHEN, SYDVKM.